This entry is about one TCR beta chain. This sample is drawn from a study of blood T cell repertoires in COVID-19. With 4 bases removed from V and 0 bases from J, the gap between germline ends came to 17 bases. The CDR3 has 17 residues. From germline, CDR1 is SGDLS and CDR2 YYNGEE. As originally analysed: Cell counts per sample came from amplifying reference gene primers. TCRdb's copy holds only in-frame clones and misses some; the assay was immunoSEQ multiplex PCR. For V, J and clone size, that table is used; D and trimming come from the DNA. The data hold some 120,000 clones, with around four fifths observed a single time.

V gene TRBV9 combines with J gene TRBJ1-3, with D possibly TRBD1 on 6 matching bases. This receptor was obtained from a man aged 30-40 years with acute or convalescent COVID-19. The sequencing sample was made of peripheral blood. CDR3 amino acids: CASSQTTGLYSGNTIYF. CDR3 in DNA: TGTGCCAGCAGCCAGACGACAGGCTTATACTCTGGAAACACCATATATTTT.